This entry lists 20 T cell receptor beta chains sequenced from one sample in a study of T-cell reconstitution after alpha-beta-depleted transplantation in children. Preparation of the TCRbeta library used unique molecular identifiers. TCRdb re-derived calls from the PCR reads in MiXCR, one entry per CDR3 protein. The data show some 220,000 distinct CDR3 sequences, with approximately 10% seen just once and roughly 27% held by the top ten. This sample comprised PBMCs, obtained before TCRalphabeta/CD19-depleted stem cell transplant. Receptors originate from a child less than two years old with acute myeloid leukemia, due to receive a stem cell transplant.

This clonotype has only a few counts. The chain has TRBV3-1 and TRBJ1-2; D is perhaps TRBD1 (5 bases). The CDR3 consists of 15 residues. From germline, CDR1 is LGHDT and CDR2 YNNKEL (reference sequence). Trimming took 2 bases from V and 5 from J, leaving 15 bases between them. The CDR3 sequence is CASSQRERGWYGYTF. In nucleotides, the CDR3 is TGTGCCAGCAGCCAAAGGGAGAGGGGCTGGTATGGCTACACCTTC. Combining the CDR3 with reference TRBV3-1 and TRBJ1-2 gives the whole variable domain DTAVSQTPKYLVTQMGNDKSIKCEQNLGHDTMYWYKQDSKKFLKIMFSYNNKELIINETVPNRFSPKSPDKAHLNLHINSLELGDSAVYFCASSQRERGWYGYTFGSGTRLTVV.

This clonotype came up many times. This chain joins TRBV20-1 and TRBJ1-3, with TRBD1 matching 8 bases. The CDR3 has 15 residues. The ends lost 1 base at V and 2 bases at J; junction bases unmatched: 4. Germline CDR1 reads DFQATT; CDR2 reads SNEGSKA (reference sequence). The CDR3 DNA is TGCAGTGCTAGAGTCCGGACAGGGACTGGAAACACCATATATTTT. Encoded protein: CSARVRTGTGNTIYF.

In this sample, this clonotype turned up many times. This chain uses TRBV6-5 with TRBJ1-2; D is uncertain. Germline CDR1 and CDR2: MNHEY and SVGAGI. The V end lost 4 bases, the J end lost 4 bases, and 16 bases lay between the germline ends. CDR3 length: 15 amino acids. The CDR3 loop is CASSSSLGSGYGYTF. The CDR3 coding sequence is TGTGCCAGCAGTTCCTCCCTGGGTTCGGGCTATGGCTACACCTTC.

The chain is built from TRBV18 and TRBJ2-3; the match to TRBD2 covers 9 bases. The CDR3 is 15 residues long. J was trimmed by 4 bases and V by 6 bases; bases with no gene match: 8. In germline, CDR1 is KGHSH, CDR2 LQKENI. The CDR3 sequence: CASSLIRTSADTQYF. The CDR3 DNA reads TGTGCCAGCTCGCTAATTCGGACTAGCGCAGATACGCAGTATTTT.

This clonotype was counted at least ten times. J is TRBJ1-2 and V is TRBV12-3 or TRBV12-4, with 8 positions matching TRBD1. CDR3 length: 15 amino acids. V shed 5 bases, J shed 2 bases, and the junction held 7 bases outside the gene matches. The CDR3 spells CASSPRRTGNYGYTF. In DNA, the CDR3 is TGTGCCAGCAGTCCAAGACGGACAGGGAACTATGGCTACACCTTC.

In this sample, this clonotype turned up many times. The J gene is TRBJ1-5, the V gene TRBV12-3 or TRBV12-4; perhaps TRBD1 as D (5 bases). V was clipped by 6 bases and J by 3 bases, with 12 bases between them. The CDR3 totals 14 residues. CDR3 loop: CASSQQVNNQPQHF. DNA for the CDR3: TGTGCCAGCAGCCAACAGGTTAACAATCAGCCCCAGCATTTT.

This clonotype was detected ten times or more. This chain joins TRBV7-9 and TRBJ1-2; unclear D gene. The CDR3 has 14 residues. Germline lookup yields CDR1 SEHNR and CDR2 FQNEAQ (reference sequence). The V gene lost 3 bases and the J gene lost 4 bases, with 12 bases spanning the gap. CDR3 bases: TGTGCCAGCAGCTTGCGGAGTCAGACCTATGGCTACACCTTC. This sequence encodes CASSLRSQTYGYTF.

This clonotype has only a few counts. The chain recombines TRBV20-1 with TRBJ2-1, with unresolved D. Trimming removed 0 bases from V and 0 bases from J, with 15 bases in between. The CDR3 is made up of 17 amino acids. Germline assignment: CDR1 DFQATT and CDR2 SNEGSKA (reference sequence). CDR3 nucleotide sequence: TGCAGTGCTAGAGATGATTTCTGGGCAAGCTCCTACAATGAGCAGTTCTTC. It encodes CSARDDFWASSYNEQFF.

This clonotype was counted many times. The chain joins TRBV10-3 to TRBJ2-1; D is possibly TRBD1 or TRBD2 (5 bases each). The CDR3 is 13 residues long. Germline CDR1 reads ENHRY; CDR2 reads SYGVKD. Trimming removed 6 bases from V and 5 bases from J, with 11 bases in between. CDR3 in amino acids: CAISRDGDNEQFF. The CDR3, as DNA: TGTGCCATCAGCAGGGACGGGGACAATGAGCAGTTCTTC.

About this clonotype itself: Just one base apart from a much larger clone, this may be a read error. J is TRBJ2-7 and V is TRBV4-2; 10 bases fit TRBD2. The end of the DNA aligns better with TRBJ2-1, so the J call may be wrong. Germline V gives CDR1 LGHNA, CDR2 YNFKEQ. The CDR3 length is 17 residues. The CDR3 sequence: CASSQVRSSGSYNEQFF. The CDR3 nucleotides are TGTGCCAGCAGCCAAGTTCGGTCTAGCGGGAGTTACAATGAGCAGTTCTTC.

This clonotype has at least ten counts. The chain uses TRBV20-1 and TRBJ2-7, with TRBD2 matching over 7 bases. Germline values: CDR1 DFQATT, CDR2 SNEGSKA (reference sequence). Trimming cost V 6 bases and J 0 bases; bases outside gene matches: 8. This CDR3 comprises 14 residues. CDR3 coding DNA: TGCAGTGCGGATCCCGGGACTACCTCCTACGAGCAGTACTTC. Translating it yields CSADPGTTSYEQYF.

This clonotype was seen repeatedly, ten times or more. The chain employs TRBV12-3 or TRBV12-4 and TRBJ2-1; D remains unclear. CDR3 length: 14 residues. V was shortened by 1 base and J by 6 bases, with 10 bases between the two germline ends. In DNA form, the CDR3 reads TGTGCCAGCAGTTTAGGGTCTAGGGTCAATGAGCAGTTCTTC. Protein sequence: CASSLGSRVNEQFF.

This clonotype was counted at least ten times. This chain uses TRBV20-1 with TRBJ2-5; D tentatively fits TRBD1 or TRBD2 (6 bases each). The CDR3 is made up of 18 amino acids. V was shortened by 0 bases and J by 2 bases, with 22 bases between the two germline ends. The germline gives CDR1 DFQATT, CDR2 SNEGSKA (reference sequence). CDR3 in DNA: TGCAGTGCTAGAGATCGGGGGTTTTCTCGGGGGCCACAAGAGACCCAGTACTTC. The encoded protein is CSARDRGFSRGPQETQYF.

This clonotype has ten or more counts. This chain joins TRBV6-1 and TRBJ2-5; weak D call: TRBD1 (6 bases). CDR3 length: 12 residues. Trimming took off 6 bases at V and 4 bases at J, with 9 bases between the two ends. Germline values: CDR1 MNHNS, CDR2 SASEGT. The CDR3 reads CASRGHAETQYF. The CDR3 DNA sequence: TGTGCCAGCAGGGGACACGCAGAGACCCAGTACTTC.

This clonotype was observed many times. V and J are TRBV11-2 and TRBJ2-5; D unclear. Germline assignment: CDR1 SGHAT and CDR2 FQNNGV. The CDR3 runs to 16 residues. V was pared by 0 bases and J by 6 bases, with 17 bases between. The CDR3 DNA reads TGTGCCAGCAGCTTAGATACGACCCCCCTGGGAAAGACCCAGTACTTC. This sequence encodes CASSLDTTPLGKTQYF.

The rearrangement uses TRBV29-1 and TRBJ2-2; D is possibly TRBD2 (7 bases). V was shortened by 4 bases and J by 7 bases, with 16 bases between the two germline ends. Germline V gene data show CDR1 as SQVTM and CDR2 as ANQGSEA. The CDR3 covers 14 residues. The CDR3 nucleotides are TGCAGCGTTGTATCAACAGGGAGGGTCGGGGAGCTGTTTTTT. Its protein is CSVVSTGRVGELFF.

This clonotype has a count of ten or more. One end of the junction fails to match germline, which may point to a read error. This chain joins TRBV5-1 and TRBJ1-2; TRBD1 might be the D (5 bases). The germline CDR1 and CDR2 sequences are SGHRS and YFSETQ. The CDR3 totals 16 residues. In DNA, the CDR3 is TGCGCCAGCAGTTTGGATCCGGGACGCCGAGGGACGGGCTACACCTTC. This codes for CASSLDPGRRGTGYTF.

The sample holds many counts of this clonotype. The junction shows a germline mismatch at one end, possibly a read error. The chain carries TRBV12-3 or TRBV12-4 and TRBJ1-1, with D maybe TRBD1 (6 bases). The CDR3 sequence is 13 residues long. CDR3 sequence reads: CASSLTWDTEAFF. CDR3 nucleotides: TGTGCCAGCAGCTTGACTTGGGACACCGAAGCTTTCTTT.

This chain links TRBV3-1 with TRBJ1-2, with D perhaps TRBD1 (6 bases). Germline V gene sequence: CDR1 LGHDT, CDR2 YNNKEL (reference sequence). V dropped 8 bases and J dropped 2 bases, with 21 bases sitting between them. The CDR3 contains 16 residues. CDR3 DNA: TGTGCCAGCTGGGTGGAGGCCCAGAGGGGGAACTATGGCTACACCTTC. Residues: CASWVEAQRGNYGYTF.

This clonotype was counted at least ten times. The chain employs TRBV29-1 and TRBJ1-1; TRBD1 matches at 8 bases. CDR1 is SQVTM and CDR2 is ANQGSEA in the germline V gene. This CDR3 contains 13 residues. Trimming at V came to 4 bases and at J to 4 bases, leaving 5 bases not matched to a gene. Here the CDR3 reads CSVGQGAFTEAFF. The CDR3 nucleotides read TGCAGCGTTGGCCAGGGGGCTTTCACTGAAGCTTTCTTT.